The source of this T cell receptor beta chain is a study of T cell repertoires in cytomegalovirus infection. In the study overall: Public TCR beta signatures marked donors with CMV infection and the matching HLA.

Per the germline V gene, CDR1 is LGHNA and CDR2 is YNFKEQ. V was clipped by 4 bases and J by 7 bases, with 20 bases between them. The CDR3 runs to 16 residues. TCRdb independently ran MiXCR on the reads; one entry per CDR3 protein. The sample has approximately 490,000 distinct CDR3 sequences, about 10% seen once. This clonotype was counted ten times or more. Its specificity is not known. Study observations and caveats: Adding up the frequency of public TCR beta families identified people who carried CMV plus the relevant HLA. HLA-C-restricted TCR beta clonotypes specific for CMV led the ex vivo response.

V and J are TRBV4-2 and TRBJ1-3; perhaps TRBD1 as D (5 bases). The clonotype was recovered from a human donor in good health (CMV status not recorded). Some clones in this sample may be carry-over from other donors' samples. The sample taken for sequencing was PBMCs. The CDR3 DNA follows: TGTGCCAGCAGCCCAAGGGAGAGGGGAGCCGGTAACACCATATATTTT. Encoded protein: CASSPRERGAGNTIYF.